The clone carrying this TCR beta chain came up many times. These data come from a study of low-dose radiotherapy and immunotherapy resistance in tumors. Across the study: Each patient took aspirin at a dose of 300 mg by mouth once daily over the course of four cycles, with dosing beginning on cycle 1 day 1.

The sample's time point: before trial treatment. Alpha and beta chains were covered, as first-strand cDNA relied on TRAV- and TRBV-specific primers. Amplification, which lasted approximately 20 PCR cycles, used a constant-region primer and V-primer adapter to amplify TCRs. Researchers amplified the isolated mRNA using in vitro transcription. Each CDR3 protein gets one entry after TCRdb re-called the reads with MiXCR. Of more than 50,000 distinct CDR3 sequences in the sample, about 25% were seen once. CDR1 is SGHRS, CDR2 YFSETQ, per germline. V dropped 4 bases and J dropped 4 bases, with 23 bases sitting between them. CDR3 length: 17 residues.

The source is a male donor with prostate cancer. V usage is TRBV5-1 and J usage is TRBJ1-2; a possible D gene is TRBD1 (6 bases). Material: PBMCs, obtained before treatment. The CDR3 reads CASSPRGGQDLFYGYTF. CDR3 nucleotides: TGCGCCAGCAGCCCTAGGGGGGGGCAGGACCTATTCTATGGCTACACCTTC.